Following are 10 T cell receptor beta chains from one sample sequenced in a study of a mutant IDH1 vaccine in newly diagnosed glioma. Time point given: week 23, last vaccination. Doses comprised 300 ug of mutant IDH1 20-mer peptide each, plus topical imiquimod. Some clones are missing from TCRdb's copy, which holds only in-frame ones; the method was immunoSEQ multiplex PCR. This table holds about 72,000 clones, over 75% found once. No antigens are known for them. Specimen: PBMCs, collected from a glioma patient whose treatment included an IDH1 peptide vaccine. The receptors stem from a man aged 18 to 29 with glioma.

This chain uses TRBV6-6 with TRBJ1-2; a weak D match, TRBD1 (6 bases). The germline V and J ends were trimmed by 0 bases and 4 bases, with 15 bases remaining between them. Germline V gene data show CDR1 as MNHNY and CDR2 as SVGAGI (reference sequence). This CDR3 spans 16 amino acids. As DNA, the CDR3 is TGTGCCAGCAGTTACTCGAATCTGGGGGCTAGCTATGGCTACACCTTC. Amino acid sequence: CASSYSNLGASYGYTF.

The CDR3 loop reads CASSPAGGSNTGELFF. The CDR3 DNA is TGTGCCAGCAGCCCGGCCGGCGGATCGAACACCGGGGAGCTGTTTTTT. The chain joins TRBV7-6 to TRBJ2-2; D gene ambiguous. Per germline, CDR1 SGHVS and CDR2 FNYEAQ. Trimming took off 5 bases at V and 0 bases at J, with 13 bases between the two ends. The CDR3 has 16 residues.

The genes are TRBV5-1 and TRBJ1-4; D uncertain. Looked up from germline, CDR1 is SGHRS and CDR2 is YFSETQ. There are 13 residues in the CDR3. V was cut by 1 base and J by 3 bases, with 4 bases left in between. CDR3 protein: CASSLYANEKLFF. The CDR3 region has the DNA TGCGCCAGCAGCTTGTATGCTAATGAAAAACTGTTTTTT.

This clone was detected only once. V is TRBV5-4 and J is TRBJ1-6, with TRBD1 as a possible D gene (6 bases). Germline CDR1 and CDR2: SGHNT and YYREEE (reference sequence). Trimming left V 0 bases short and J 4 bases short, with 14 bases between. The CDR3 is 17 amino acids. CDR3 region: CASSLAGGRGYNSPLHF. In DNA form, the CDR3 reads TGTGCCAGCAGCTTGGCCGGCGGCAGGGGTTATAATTCACCCCTCCACTTT.

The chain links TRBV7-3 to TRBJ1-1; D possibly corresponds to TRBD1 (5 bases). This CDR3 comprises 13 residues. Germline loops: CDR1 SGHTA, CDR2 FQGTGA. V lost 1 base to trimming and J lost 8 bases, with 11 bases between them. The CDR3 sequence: CASSLNPGTEAFF. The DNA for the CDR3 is TGTGCCAGCAGCTTAAACCCAGGGACGGAAGCTTTCTTT.

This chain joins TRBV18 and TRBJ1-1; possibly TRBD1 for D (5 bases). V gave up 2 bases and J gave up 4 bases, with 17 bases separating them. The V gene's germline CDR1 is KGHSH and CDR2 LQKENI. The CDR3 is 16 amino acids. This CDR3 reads CASSPNPRGEGTEAFF. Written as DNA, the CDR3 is TGTGCCAGCTCACCAAACCCCCGAGGGGAGGGCACTGAAGCTTTCTTT.

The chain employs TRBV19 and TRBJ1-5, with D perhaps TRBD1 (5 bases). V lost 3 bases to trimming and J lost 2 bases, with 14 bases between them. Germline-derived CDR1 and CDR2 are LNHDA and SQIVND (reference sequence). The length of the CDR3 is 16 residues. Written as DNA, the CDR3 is TGTGCCAGTAGTATCCTGGGGGGTTCCGGCAATCAGCCCCAGCATTTT. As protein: CASSILGGSGNQPQHF.

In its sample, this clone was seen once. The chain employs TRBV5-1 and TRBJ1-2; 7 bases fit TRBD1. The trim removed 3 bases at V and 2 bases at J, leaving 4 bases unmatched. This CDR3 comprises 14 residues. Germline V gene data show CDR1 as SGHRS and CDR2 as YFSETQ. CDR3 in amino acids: CASSSQGGNYGYTF. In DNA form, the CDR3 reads TGCGCCAGCAGCTCCCAGGGGGGGAACTATGGCTACACCTTC.

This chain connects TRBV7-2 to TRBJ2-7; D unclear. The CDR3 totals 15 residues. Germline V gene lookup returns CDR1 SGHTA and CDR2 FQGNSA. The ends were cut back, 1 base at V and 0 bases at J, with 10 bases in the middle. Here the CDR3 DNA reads TGTGCCAGCAGCTTAGAAGAGGCAGGCTCCTACGAGCAGTACTTC. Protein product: CASSLEEAGSYEQYF.

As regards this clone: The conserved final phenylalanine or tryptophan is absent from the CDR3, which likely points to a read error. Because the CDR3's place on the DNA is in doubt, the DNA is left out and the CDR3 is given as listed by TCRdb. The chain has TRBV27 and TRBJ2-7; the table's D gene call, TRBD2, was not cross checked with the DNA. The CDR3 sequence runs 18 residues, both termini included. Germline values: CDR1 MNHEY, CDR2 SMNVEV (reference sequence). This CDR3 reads CASSLLPGTSVTCGPESL.